This passage covers 14 T cell receptor beta chains from one sample sequenced in a study of OX40 agonist ivuxolimab in advanced cancers. Only in-frame clones appear in the TCRdb table, and some are missing; sequencing was by immunoSEQ multiplex PCR. The table lists more than 70,000 clones, around 80% of them singletons. The material sequenced was CD4+ or CD8+ T cells sorted from blood, taken in a trial of the OX40 agonist ivuxolimab. Receptors originate from an adult with an advanced solid tumor such as melanoma, head and neck, liver or kidney cancer.

The chain joins TRBV5-1 to TRBJ2-6; possibly TRBD1 for D (6 bases). This CDR3 spans 13 amino acids. The V gene lost 7 bases and the J gene lost 2 bases, with 7 bases spanning the gap. Germline CDR1 is SGHRS and CDR2 is YFSETQ. Here the CDR3 DNA reads TGCGCCAGCGGGGGCGCTGGGGCCAACGTCCTGACTTTC. As protein: CASGGAGANVLTF.

V gene TRBV5-1 combines with J gene TRBJ2-3, with D perhaps matching TRBD1 (5 bases). The CDR3 has 15 residues. Germline V gene lookup returns CDR1 SGHRS and CDR2 YFSETQ. Between the trimmed V and J ends, which lost 4 bases and 1 base, there was a span of 13 bases. The CDR3 region is CASSVQARGTDTQYF. As DNA, the CDR3 is TGCGCCAGCAGCGTACAGGCCCGGGGCACAGATACGCAGTATTTT.

The chain combines TRBV19 with TRBJ2-3, with D possibly being TRBD1 or TRBD2 (6 bases each). Trimming left V 0 bases short and J 2 bases short, with 12 bases between. This CDR3 comprises 16 residues. In germline, CDR1 is LNHDA, CDR2 SQIVND (reference sequence). The CDR3 is CASSIENGGPTDTQYF. CDR3 coding DNA: TGTGCCAGTAGTATAGAGAACGGGGGCCCCACAGATACGCAGTATTTT.

The chain employs TRBV7-2 and TRBJ2-2; 7 bases map to TRBD1. The germline V gene encodes CDR1 SGHTA and CDR2 FQGNSA. The CDR3 covers 18 residues. The junction had 12 bases not matched to a gene; V was cut back by 1 base and J by 4 bases. The CDR3 DNA follows: TGTGCCAGCAGCTTAGAGTGGGCCACAGGGGCGGGCACCGGGGAGCTGTTTTTT. Protein: CASSLEWATGAGTGELFF.

The chain employs TRBV7-2 and TRBJ2-7; D call uncertain. V was clipped by 1 base and J by 2 bases, with 12 bases between them. The germline V gene has CDR1 SGHTA and CDR2 FQGNSA. This CDR3 is 15 amino acids long. The CDR3 here is CASSLGSRIPYEQYF. The CDR3 coding sequence is TGTGCCAGCAGCTTAGGGTCCCGGATCCCCTACGAGCAGTACTTC.

This rearrangement joins TRBV15 to TRBJ2-7; D unclear. Germline CDR1 and CDR2: LNHNV and YYDKDF (reference sequence). V gave up 0 bases and J gave up 2 bases, with 11 bases separating them. The CDR3 contains 15 residues. The CDR3 nucleotides read TGTGCCACCAGCAGAGAAGTGAAGGGTACCTACGAGCAGTACTTC. It specifies CATSREVKGTYEQYF.

The chain links TRBV5-1 to TRBJ2-3; 14 bases fit TRBD2. After removal of 4 bases from V and 11 bases from J, the junction contained 15 bases not matched to a gene. The CDR3 totals 17 residues. The V gene's germline CDR1 is SGHRS and CDR2 YFSETQ. The CDR3 nucleotides read TGCGCCAGCAGCATAGGGACTAGCGGGGGACTCCAAAGCCGGCAGTATTTT. It translates to CASSIGTSGGLQSRQYF. Based on the CDR3 plus reference TRBV5-1 and TRBJ2-3, the full variable domain is KAGVTQTPRYLIKTRGQQVTLSCSPISGHRSVSWYQQTPGQGLQFLFEYFSETQRNKGNFPGRFSGRQFSNSRSEMNVSTLELGDSALYLCASSIGTSGGLQSRQYFGPGTRLTVL.

The chain joins TRBV15 to TRBJ1-2; the D gene is possibly TRBD1 (6 bases). CDR1 and CDR2 from the germline V gene are LNHNV and YYDKDF (reference sequence). The CDR3 is 14 residues long. Trimming took off 5 bases at V and 2 bases at J, with 12 bases between the two ends. The CDR3 spells CATSAGAGNYGYTF. CDR3 nucleotides: TGTGCCACCAGCGCGGGGGCGGGGAACTATGGCTACACCTTC.

The chain recombines TRBV2 with TRBJ2-3; D uncertain. The V gene's germline CDR1 is SNHLY and CDR2 FYNNEI. The V end lost 6 bases, the J end lost 2 bases, and 12 bases lay between the germline ends. The CDR3 is 14 residues long. CDR3 DNA sequence: TGTGCCAGCAGGGCGGACGGATACACAGATACGCAGTATTTT. Its translation is CASRADGYTDTQYF.

The chain employs TRBV6-6 and TRBJ1-2; D may be TRBD1 (5 bases). Looked up from germline, CDR1 is MNHNY and CDR2 is SVGAGI (reference sequence). V was shortened by 6 bases and J by 8 bases, with 16 bases between the two germline ends. The CDR3 is made up of 13 amino acids. CDR3 loop: CASSQRGTGGYTF. The DNA of the CDR3 is TGTGCCAGCAGCCAAAGGGGAACAGGAGGCTACACCTTC.

CDR3 DNA: TGTGCCAGCAGCAGGGAGGGCCTCTATGGCTACACCTTC. Translated, it gives CASSREGLYGYTF. The rearrangement links TRBV9 to TRBJ1-2, with no clear D. Germline CDR1 and CDR2: SGDLS and YYNGEE. V lost 4 bases and J lost 4, with 11 bases in between. The CDR3 covers 13 residues.

This clone was seen just once. The rearrangement links TRBV28 to TRBJ1-3, with TRBD1 matching over 7 bases. This CDR3 is 16 amino acids long. With V trimmed by 5 bases and J by 4 bases, 11 bases remained unmatched. Germline values: CDR1 MDHEN, CDR2 SYDVKM. CDR3 residues: CASSQIDRVKGNTIYF. The CDR3 DNA sequence: TGTGCCAGCAGTCAAATCGACAGGGTCAAAGGAAACACCATATATTTT.

For the CDR3, the DNA is TGTGCCAGTACCCATCCGGGACTCTTGAACACTGAAGCTTTCTTT. Protein sequence: CASTHPGLLNTEAFF. This chain connects TRBV19 to TRBJ1-1, with TRBD1 as a possible D gene (5 bases). V was shortened by 7 bases and J by 0 bases, with 15 bases between the two germline ends. This CDR3 region has 15 residues. Germline V gives CDR1 LNHDA, CDR2 SQIVND (reference sequence).

The rearrangement uses TRBV2 and TRBJ1-5, with 9 bases lining up with TRBD1. The CDR3 spans 13 residues. CDR1 and CDR2 (germline): SNHLY, FYNNEI. J lost 5 bases, V lost 8 bases, and 4 bases had no gene match. This CDR3 is CASGTGHYQPQHF. The CDR3 nucleotides are TGTGCCAGCGGGACAGGGCACTATCAGCCCCAGCATTTT.